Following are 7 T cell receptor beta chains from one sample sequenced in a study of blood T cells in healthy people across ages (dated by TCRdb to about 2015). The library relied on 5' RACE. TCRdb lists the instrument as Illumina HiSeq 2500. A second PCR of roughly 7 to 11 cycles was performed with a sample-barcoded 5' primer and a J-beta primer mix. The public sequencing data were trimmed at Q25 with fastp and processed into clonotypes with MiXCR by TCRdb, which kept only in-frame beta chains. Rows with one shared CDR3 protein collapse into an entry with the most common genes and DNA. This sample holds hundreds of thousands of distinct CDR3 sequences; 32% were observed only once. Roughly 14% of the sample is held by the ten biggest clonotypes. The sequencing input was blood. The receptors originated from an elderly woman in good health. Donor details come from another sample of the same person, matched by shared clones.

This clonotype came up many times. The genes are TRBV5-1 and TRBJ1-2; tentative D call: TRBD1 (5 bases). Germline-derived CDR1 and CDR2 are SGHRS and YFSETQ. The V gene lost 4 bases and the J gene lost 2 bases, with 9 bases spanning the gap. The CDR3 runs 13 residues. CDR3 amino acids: CASSGGGNYGYTF. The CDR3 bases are TGCGCCAGCAGCGGGGGAGGGAACTATGGCTACACCTTC.

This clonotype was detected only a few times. CDR3 DNA sequence: TGTGCCAGCAGCTTGGGACAGGGGCTCCTCGGCGCGTATGGCTACACCTTC. Protein product: CASSLGQGLLGAYGYTF. The chain employs TRBV7-8 and TRBJ1-2, with 10 bases aligning to TRBD1. This CDR3 contains 17 residues. Trimming at V came to 3 bases and at J to 5 bases, leaving 12 bases not matched to a gene. In germline, CDR1 is SGHVS, CDR2 FQNEAQ.

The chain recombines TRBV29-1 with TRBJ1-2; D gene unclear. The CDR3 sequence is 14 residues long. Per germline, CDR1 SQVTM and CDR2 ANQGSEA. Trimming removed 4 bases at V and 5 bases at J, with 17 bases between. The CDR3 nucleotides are TGCAGCGTTGCCCCGAGACTACTCGAGTATGGCTACACCTTC. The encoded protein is CSVAPRLLEYGYTF.

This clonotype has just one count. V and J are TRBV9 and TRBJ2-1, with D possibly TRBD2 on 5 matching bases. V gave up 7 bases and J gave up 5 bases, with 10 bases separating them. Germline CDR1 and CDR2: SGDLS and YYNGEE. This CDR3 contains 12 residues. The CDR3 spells CASSRADNEQFF. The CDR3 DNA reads TGTGCCAGCTCGAGGGCGGACAATGAGCAGTTCTTC.

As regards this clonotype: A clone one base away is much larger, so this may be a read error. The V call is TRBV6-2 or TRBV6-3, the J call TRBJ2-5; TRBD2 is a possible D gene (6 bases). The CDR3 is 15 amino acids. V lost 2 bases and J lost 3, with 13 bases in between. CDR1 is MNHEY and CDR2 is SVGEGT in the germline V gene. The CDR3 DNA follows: TGTGCCAGCAGTTACAGGTGGCTAGCGAAAGAGACCCAGTACTTC. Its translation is CASSYRWLAKETQYF.

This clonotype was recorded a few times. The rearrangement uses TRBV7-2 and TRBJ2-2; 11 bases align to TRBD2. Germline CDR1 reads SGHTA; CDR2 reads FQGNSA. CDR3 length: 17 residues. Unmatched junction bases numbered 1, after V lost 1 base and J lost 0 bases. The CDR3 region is CASSLDSGGANTGELFF. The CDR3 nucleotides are TGTGCCAGCAGCTTAGATAGCGGGGGGGCGAACACCGGGGAGCTGTTTTTT.

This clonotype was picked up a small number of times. As DNA, the CDR3 is TGCAGTGCTAGCTACGAGCAGTACTTC. Its protein is CSASYEQYF. J is TRBJ2-7 and V is TRBV20-1; no definite D call. V was pared by 3 bases and J by 3 bases, with 0 bases between. CDR1 and CDR2 from the germline V gene are DFQATT and SNEGSKA (reference sequence). The CDR3 runs to 9 residues.